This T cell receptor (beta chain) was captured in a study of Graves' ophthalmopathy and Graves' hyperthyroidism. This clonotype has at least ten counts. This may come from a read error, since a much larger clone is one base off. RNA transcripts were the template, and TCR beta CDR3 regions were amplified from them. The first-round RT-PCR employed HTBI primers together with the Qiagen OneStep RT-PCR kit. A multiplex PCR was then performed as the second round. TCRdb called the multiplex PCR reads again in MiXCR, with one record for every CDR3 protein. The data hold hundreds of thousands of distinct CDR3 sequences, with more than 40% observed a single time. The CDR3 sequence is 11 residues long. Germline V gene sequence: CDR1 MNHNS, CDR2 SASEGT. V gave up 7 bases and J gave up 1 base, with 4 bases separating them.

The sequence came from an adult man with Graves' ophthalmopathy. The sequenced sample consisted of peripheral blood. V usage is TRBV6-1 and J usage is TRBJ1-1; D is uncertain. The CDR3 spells CASTPNTEAFF. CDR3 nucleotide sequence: TGTGCCAGCACCCCGAACACTGAAGCTTTCTTT.